The 21 T cell receptor beta chains in this list originate from one sample, sequenced in a study of control samples from healthy donors and cancer patients. Assay: immunoSEQ multiplex PCR; the TCRdb copy retains only in-frame clones and omits some. The sample lists about 150,000 clones; 92% were seen once. The sample comprised blood. Receptors were obtained from a woman younger than 45 in good health.

The chain carries TRBV5-1 and TRBJ2-5; tentatively, D is TRBD2 (6 bases). V gave up 0 bases and J gave up 5 bases, with 11 bases separating them. The CDR3 has 14 amino acids. CDR1 SGHRS and CDR2 YFSETQ come from the germline V gene. In DNA form, the CDR3 reads TGCGCCAGCAGCTTGGGGTCGGGGAGGGAGACCCAGTACTTC. Protein sequence: CASSLGSGRETQYF.

This rearrangement joins TRBV28 to TRBJ2-7, with TRBD1 matching over 8 bases. The germline gives CDR1 MDHEN, CDR2 SYDVKM. This CDR3 contains 15 residues. The V gene end was trimmed by 5 bases and the J gene end by 4 bases; junction bases not matched to a gene: 10. CDR3 in DNA: TGTGCCAGCAGTATTCCGGACAGGGCGGCGTACGAGCAGTACTTC. Translated, it gives CASSIPDRAAYEQYF. The variable domain in full, with the rest retrieved from reference TRBV28 and TRBJ2-7, is DVKVTQSSRYLVKRTGEKVFLECVQDMDHENMFWYRQDPGLGLRLIYFSYDVKMKEKGDIPEGYSVSREKKERFSLILESASTNQTSMYLCASSIPDRAAYEQYFGPGTRLTVT.

CDR3 bases: TGTGCCAGCAGCTTAGATGGGAATAGCGGGCCCTACGAGCAGTACTTC. This translates into CASSLDGNSGPYEQYF. V and J are TRBV11-3 and TRBJ2-7; 7 bases map to TRBD2. Germline CDR1 and CDR2: SGHNT and YENEEA. The CDR3 length is 16 residues. J was trimmed by 2 bases and V by 0 bases; bases with no gene match: 7.

V usage is TRBV7-2 and J usage is TRBJ2-4, with D uncertain. The length of the CDR3 is 15 residues. Germline CDR1 is SGHTA and CDR2 is FQGNSA. The germline V and J ends were trimmed by 1 base and 0 bases, with 7 bases remaining between them. CDR3 region: CASSLESVAKNIQYF. The DNA for the CDR3 is TGTGCCAGCAGCTTAGAGTCAGTAGCCAAAAACATTCAGTACTTC.

The chain is built from TRBV3-1 (or the pseudogene TRBV3-2) and TRBJ2-5; D remains unclear. Looked up from germline, CDR1 is LGHDT and CDR2 is YNNKEL (reference sequence). The CDR3 runs to 15 residues. V lost 4 bases and J lost 5, with 17 bases in between. The CDR3 DNA reads TGTGCCAGCAGCCCCGAAATGGGGTTCGGGGAGACCCAGTACTTC. Its protein is CASSPEMGFGETQYF.

The rearrangement joins TRBV20-1 to TRBJ2-3; D gene ambiguous. Germline values: CDR1 DFQATT, CDR2 SNEGSKA (reference sequence). The length of the CDR3 is 13 residues. Between the trimmed V and J ends, which lost 3 bases and 4 bases, there was a span of 11 bases. DNA for the CDR3: TGCAGTGCTAGTCCAATTGGGGCAGATACGCAGTATTTT. This sequence encodes CSASPIGADTQYF.

J is TRBJ1-3 and V is TRBV24-1; D remains unclear. CDR1 is KGHDR and CDR2 is SFDVKD in the germline V gene. The CDR3 totals 15 residues. V was pared by 2 bases and J by 4 bases, with 11 bases between. The CDR3 nucleotides read TGTGCCACCAGTGATTCTGGTCCCCCCGGAAACACCATATATTTT. Its translation is CATSDSGPPGNTIYF.

Turning to this clone: Within the sample, other DNA sequences also encode this same CDR3. This chain uses TRBV19 with TRBJ1-1, with D unresolved. There are 13 residues in the CDR3. CDR1 and CDR2 (germline): LNHDA, SQIVND (reference sequence). Trimming stripped 6 bases from V and 2 bases from J, with 10 bases between. CDR3 sequence: CASSWGGNTEAFF. DNA of the CDR3: TGTGCCAGTAGCTGGGGAGGAAACACTGAAGCTTTCTTT.

The rearrangement uses TRBV30 and TRBJ1-4; D uncertain. The length of the CDR3 is 18 residues. Trimming left V 0 bases short and J 2 bases short, with 19 bases between. Germline CDR1 is GTSNPN and CDR2 is SVGIG (reference sequence). CDR3: CAWSVQRHSTGTNEKLFF. In DNA form, the CDR3 reads TGTGCCTGGAGTGTACAGAGACACTCTACGGGGACTAATGAAAAACTGTTTTTT.

Written as DNA, the CDR3 is TGTGCCAGCAGTTATGCCCCCAATGGCTACACCTTC. It translates to CASSYAPNGYTF. This chain links TRBV6-2 or TRBV6-3 with TRBJ1-2; D is ambiguous. CDR3 length: 12 amino acids. Trimming removed 3 bases at V and 6 bases at J, with 8 bases between. Germline CDR1 MNHEY, CDR2 SVGEGT.

This clone showed up just once. This chain connects TRBV7-8 to TRBJ2-7; D remains unclear. CDR3 length: 14 amino acids. The V gene lost 6 bases and the J gene lost 0 bases, with 12 bases spanning the gap. The germline gives CDR1 SGHVS, CDR2 FQNEAQ. In DNA, the CDR3 is TGTGCCAGCAGGACCTTGGTGAGCTCCTACGAGCAGTACTTC. It is translated as CASRTLVSSYEQYF.

This chain uses TRBV3-1 (or the pseudogene TRBV3-2) with TRBJ1-4; 7 bases line up with TRBD1. Germline V gene data show CDR1 as LGHDT and CDR2 as YNNKEL (reference sequence). J was trimmed by 10 bases and V by 4 bases; bases with no gene match: 9. The CDR3 loop spans 14 amino acids. Written as DNA, the CDR3 is TGTGCCAGCAGCCTTAAGGGGGCGCGGGGAAAACTGTTTTTT. This codes for CASSLKGARGKLFF.

The rearrangement links TRBV23-1 to TRBJ1-5, with 7 bases aligning to TRBD1. TRBV23-1 is placed among ORFs of uncertain function. This CDR3 is built from 18 residues. Trimming took 7 bases from V and 2 from J; bases not matched to a gene: 17. CDR3 residues: CASTLSTTGHHGNQPQHF. The CDR3 nucleotides are TGCGCCAGCACCCTTTCTACGACAGGGCACCATGGCAATCAGCCCCAGCATTTT.

J is TRBJ2-7 and V is TRBV6-1, with D maybe TRBD2 (5 bases). V lost 1 base, J lost 0 bases, and 10 bases lay in between. Germline V gene data show CDR1 as MNHNS and CDR2 as SASEGT. The CDR3 is made up of 15 amino acids. CDR3 nucleotide sequence: TGTGCCAGCAGTGAAGAGGGTGGAGGCTCCTACGAGCAGTACTTC. Its protein is CASSEEGGGSYEQYF.

Turning to this clone: Other DNA sequences within the sample encode an identical CDR3. The J gene is TRBJ1-1, the V gene TRBV5-1; D is ambiguous. Germline values: CDR1 SGHRS, CDR2 YFSETQ. Trimming took off 0 bases at V and 1 base at J, with 4 bases between the two ends. This CDR3 has 13 amino acids. CDR3 loop: CASSLAGNTEAFF. Here the CDR3 DNA reads TGCGCCAGCAGCTTGGCCGGGAACACTGAAGCTTTCTTT.

The count of this clone is one. The CDR3 sequence is CASSPTTGGEQYF. Written as DNA, the CDR3 is TGTGCCAGCTCACCAACGACAGGGGGTGAGCAGTACTTC. The chain links TRBV18 to TRBJ2-7; 9 nucleotides agree with TRBD1. This CDR3 region has 13 residues. The germline V gene encodes CDR1 KGHSH and CDR2 LQKENI. V shed 2 bases, J shed 7 bases, and the junction held 3 bases outside the gene matches.

The chain employs TRBV5-1 and TRBJ2-1; D not resolved. The CDR3 runs to 11 residues. Between the trimmed V and J ends, which lost 7 bases and 5 bases, there was a span of 7 bases. Germline V gene data show CDR1 as SGHRS and CDR2 as YFSETQ. The CDR3 DNA sequence: TGCGCCAGCGGGCAGAACAATGAGCAGTTCTTC. This encodes CASGQNNEQFF.

V and J are TRBV3-1 (or the pseudogene TRBV3-2) and TRBJ1-4; D ambiguous. The ends were cut back, 5 bases at V and 0 bases at J, with 19 bases in the middle. Germline CDR1 and CDR2: LGHDT and YNNKEL (reference sequence). This CDR3 is built from 18 residues. The CDR3 spells CASSDRGLRRSTNEKLFF. CDR3 nucleotide sequence: TGTGCCAGCAGCGATCGAGGACTAAGACGTTCAACTAATGAAAAACTGTTTTTT.

The genes are TRBV3-1 (or the pseudogene TRBV3-2) and TRBJ2-4; 8 bases map to TRBD1. The V segment lost 1 base and the J segment 1 base; nucleotides outside the gene matches: 6. This CDR3 contains 17 residues. In germline, CDR1 is LGHDT, CDR2 YNNKEL (reference sequence). This chain's CDR3 is CASSQGGQVRAKNIQYF. CDR3 DNA: TGTGCCAGCAGCCAAGGGGGACAGGTCAGGGCCAAAAACATTCAGTACTTC.

The chain links TRBV7-8 to TRBJ1-5; 8 nucleotides line up with TRBD1. Germline CDR1 and CDR2: SGHVS and FQNEAQ. The J segment lost 3 bases and the V segment lost 5 bases, leaving 9 bases of the junction unmatched. This CDR3 contains 16 residues. The CDR3 is CASSPYLDRDNQPQHF. The CDR3 nucleotides read TGTGCCAGCAGCCCATACTTGGACAGGGACAATCAGCCCCAGCATTTT.

V and J are TRBV28 and TRBJ1-2; unclear D gene. CDR3 length: 10 residues. Germline V gene sequence: CDR1 MDHEN, CDR2 SYDVKM. V was clipped by 5 bases and J by 6 bases, with 4 bases between them. The CDR3 nucleotides are TGTGCCAGCAGTGGGAATGGCTACACCTTC. Residues: CASSGNGYTF.